Described below is a single TCR beta chain sequence and its context. Its binding antigen is unknown. No quality values exist for individual bases; no much larger clone is one base distant. The sequencer was an Illumina NovaSeq 6000. cDNA libraries for TCRalpha and TCRbeta were prepared by 5'RACE using constant-segment primers, with sample barcodes and unique molecular identifiers added. RNA was extracted from every sample with Trizol reagent. Amplification of the libraries took two PCR steps, and the second step added a second sample barcode plus Illumina TruSeq adapters. The libraries were sequenced on an Illumina NovaSeq using 2 x 150 bp paired-end reads. In the paper's pipeline: With migec v1.2.7, reads were demultiplexed and then collapsed into UMI-guided consensus sequences. Using mixcr v2.1.11, UMI consensuses were aligned to TRA and TRB V and J templates and then assembled into clonotypes. A clonotype was counted as expanded or contracted only when both edgeR and NoisET called the clonotype significant, with the noise models trained on biological replicates. For edgeR calls, the thresholds were a false discovery rate-adjusted p below 0.01 and a log2 fold-change of 1. PCA with hierarchical clustering of max-normalized trajectories of the 1000 most abundant clonotypes was used as exploratory dynamics analysis. Each responding clone was given a CD4 or CD8 phenotype based on the CD4+ and CD8+ repertoires, which had been sequenced separately. TCRdb reanalyzed the raw reads on its own, using fastp at Q25 for trimming and MiXCR for clone calling, and kept in-frame beta chains. Entries are consolidated by CDR3 protein sequence, retaining the most common genes and DNA. V and J calls and clone size were set by TCRdb, not the authors. The sample yields around 500,000 distinct CDR3 sequences; about 20% were counted once. Together, the top ten hold approximately 13% of the sample.

The sample comes from a study of T-cell memory formation after mild COVID-19 (dated by TCRdb to the early 2020s). With regard to the full study: TCR sequence clusters from the two donors were found to be largely donor specific. In two donors, T-cell clones that expanded and contracted after mild COVID-19 were tracked by sequencing TCRalpha and TCRbeta repertoires over time. The cohort was made up of two young adult volunteers, one female and one male, who were previously healthy.

Overall results and qualifications from the work: The second-wave clones that peaked on day 37 were not confirmed to be SARS-CoV-2 specific. Some responding clones were detected in pre-infection memory, suggesting pre-existing cross-reactive memory T cells joined the SARS-CoV-2 response. From day 15 to 85, contracting clones showed balanced CD4/CD8 phenotypes, whereas a second wave of clones that expanded from day 15 to 37 leaned towards CD4+. Contracting CD4+ clones turned up mainly in the CM and EM memory subsets, whereas EMRA was where CD8+ clones were enriched. Only a couple of mild cases were covered in the study, and larger cohorts including severe cases with pre-infection samples were considered necessary.

CDR1 and CDR2, per the germline V gene, are SGHRS and YFSETQ. From cysteine to phenylalanine, the CDR3 is 15 amino acids long. Just CDR3 DNA is preserved here, 45 bases in frame from base 1. V is pruned by 4 bases and J by 1 base, leaving 7 bases of the junction without a gene match. Ficoll-Paque density gradient centrifugation was used to isolate PBMCs. Here the chain combines TRBV5-1 and TRBJ2-5, with TRBD1 matching 7 junction bases. This clonotype was obtained from an adult woman who had mild COVID-19 (a few samples of this study predate the infection). The sample titles of this study are shuffled in the database, so cell type and time point are left out; the donor was told from shared clones. The material sequenced was PBMCs or a T cell subset sorted from them (not recorded which). CDR3 protein: CASSIGGAAQETQYF. The DNA sequence reads TGCGCCAGCAGCATAGGGGGCGCCGCCCAAGAGACCCAGTACTTC.